This entry features one TCR beta chain sequence. This specimen comes from a study of early T cells in non-severe SARS-CoV-2 infection. The trim removed 6 bases at V and 8 bases at J, leaving 9 bases unmatched. The CDR3 has 15 residues. Per germline, CDR1 SGHAT and CDR2 FQNNGV. Separate cDNA molecules each had unique molecular identifiers attached to them. TCRdb reprocessed the 5' RACE reads via MiXCR and lists one record per CDR3 protein. The data hold about 77,000 distinct CDR3 sequences, with around 17% observed a single time. This rearrangement joins TRBV11-2 to TRBJ2-1; 11 positions agree with TRBD2. The sequence derives from an adult who was a healthcare worker with PCR-confirmed SARS-CoV-2 infection or an uninfected control (not recorded which). Material: whole blood. The DNA for the CDR3 is TGTGCCAGCAGACACACTAGCGGGAGTGACTATGAGCAGTTCTTC. Its protein product is CASRHTSGSDYEQFF.